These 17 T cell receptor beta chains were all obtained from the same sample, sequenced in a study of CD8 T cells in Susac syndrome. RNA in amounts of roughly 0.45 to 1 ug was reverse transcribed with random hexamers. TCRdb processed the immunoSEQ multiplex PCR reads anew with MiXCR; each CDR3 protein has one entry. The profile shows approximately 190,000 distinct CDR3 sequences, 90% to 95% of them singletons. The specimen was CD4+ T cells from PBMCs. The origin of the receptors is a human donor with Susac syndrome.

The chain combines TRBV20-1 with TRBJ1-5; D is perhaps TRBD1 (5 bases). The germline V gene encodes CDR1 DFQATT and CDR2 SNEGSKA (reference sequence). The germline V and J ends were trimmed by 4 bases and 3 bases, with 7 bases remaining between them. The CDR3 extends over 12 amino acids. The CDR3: CSATGFNQPQHF. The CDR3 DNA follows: TGCAGTGCTACAGGGTTCAATCAGCCCCAGCATTTT.

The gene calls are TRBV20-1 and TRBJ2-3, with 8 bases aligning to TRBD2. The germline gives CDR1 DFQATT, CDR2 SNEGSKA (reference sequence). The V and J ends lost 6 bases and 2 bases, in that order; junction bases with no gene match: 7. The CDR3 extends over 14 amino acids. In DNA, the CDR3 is TGCAGTGCACCCAAGCGGGGGAACACAGATACGCAGTATTTT. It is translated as CSAPKRGNTDTQYF.

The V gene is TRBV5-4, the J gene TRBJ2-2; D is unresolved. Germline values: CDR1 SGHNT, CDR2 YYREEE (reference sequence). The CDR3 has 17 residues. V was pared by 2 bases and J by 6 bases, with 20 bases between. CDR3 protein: CASSFFGRSVSSGELFF. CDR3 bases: TGTGCCAGCAGCTTCTTTGGCAGGAGCGTTTCGTCCGGGGAGCTGTTTTTT.

The CDR3 reads CASSSGGEGNEQYF. The CDR3 DNA reads TGTGCCAGCAGCTCGGGCGGGGAGGGGAACGAGCAGTACTTC. This sequence joins TRBV5-4 and TRBJ2-7; 7 nucleotides match TRBD2. Germline lookup yields CDR1 SGHNT and CDR2 YYREEE (reference sequence). The V segment lost 3 bases and the J segment 5 bases; nucleotides outside the gene matches: 8. The length of the CDR3 is 14 residues.

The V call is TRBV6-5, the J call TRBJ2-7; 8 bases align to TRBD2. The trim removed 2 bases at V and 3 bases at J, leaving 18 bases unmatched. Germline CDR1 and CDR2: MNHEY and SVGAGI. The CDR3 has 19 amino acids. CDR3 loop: CASSYGGGLDTLGIYEQYF. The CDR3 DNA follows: TGTGCCAGCAGTTACGGAGGGGGACTAGACACCCTGGGTATCTACGAGCAGTACTTC.

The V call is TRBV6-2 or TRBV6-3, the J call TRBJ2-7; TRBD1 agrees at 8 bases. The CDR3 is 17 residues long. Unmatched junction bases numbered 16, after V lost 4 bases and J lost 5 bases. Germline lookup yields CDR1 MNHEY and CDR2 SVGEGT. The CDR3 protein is CASSSQGAPGFFNEQYF. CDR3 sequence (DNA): TGTGCCAGCAGTTCCCAGGGGGCTCCGGGTTTTTTCAACGAGCAGTACTTC.

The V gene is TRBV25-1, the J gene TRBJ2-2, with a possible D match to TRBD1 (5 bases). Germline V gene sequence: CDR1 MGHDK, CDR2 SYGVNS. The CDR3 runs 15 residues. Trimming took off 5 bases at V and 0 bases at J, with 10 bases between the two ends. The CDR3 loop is CASSNTGANTGELFF. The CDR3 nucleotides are TGTGCCAGCAGTAACACAGGCGCGAACACCGGGGAGCTGTTTTTT.

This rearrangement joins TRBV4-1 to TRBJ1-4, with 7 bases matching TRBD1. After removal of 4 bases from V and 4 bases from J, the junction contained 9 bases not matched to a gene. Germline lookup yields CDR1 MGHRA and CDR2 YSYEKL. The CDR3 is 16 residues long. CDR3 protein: CASSRGPQGNNEKLFF. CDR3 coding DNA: TGCGCCAGCAGCCGAGGACCACAGGGGAATAATGAAAAACTGTTTTTT.

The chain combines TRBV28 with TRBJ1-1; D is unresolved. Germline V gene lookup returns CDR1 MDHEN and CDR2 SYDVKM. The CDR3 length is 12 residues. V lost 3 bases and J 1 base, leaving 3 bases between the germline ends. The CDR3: CASSLQNTEAFF. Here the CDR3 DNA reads TGTGCCAGCAGTTTGCAGAACACTGAAGCTTTCTTT. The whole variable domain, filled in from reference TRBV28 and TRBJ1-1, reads DVKVTQSSRYLVKRTGEKVFLECVQDMDHENMFWYRQDPGLGLRLIYFSYDVKMKEKGDIPEGYSVSREKKERFSLILESASTNQTSMYLCASSLQNTEAFFGQGTRLTVV.

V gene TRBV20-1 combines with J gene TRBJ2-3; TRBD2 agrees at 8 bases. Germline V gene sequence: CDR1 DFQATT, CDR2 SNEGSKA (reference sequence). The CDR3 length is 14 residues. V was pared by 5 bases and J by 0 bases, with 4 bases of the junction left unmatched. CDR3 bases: TGCAGTGCTGGGAGCGGGGGAAGCACAGATACGCAGTATTTT. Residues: CSAGSGGSTDTQYF.

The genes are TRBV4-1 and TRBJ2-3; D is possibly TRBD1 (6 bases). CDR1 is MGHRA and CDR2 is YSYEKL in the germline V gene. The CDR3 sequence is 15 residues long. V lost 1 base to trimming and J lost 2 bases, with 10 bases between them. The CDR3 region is CASSQGQGNTDTQYF. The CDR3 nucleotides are TGCGCCAGCAGCCAAGGCCAGGGGAACACAGATACGCAGTATTTT.

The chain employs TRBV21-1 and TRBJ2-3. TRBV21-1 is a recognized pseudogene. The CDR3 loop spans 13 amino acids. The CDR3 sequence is CASSKRRSGTQYF. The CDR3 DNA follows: TGTGCCAGCAGCAAACGGCGGTCGGGTACGCAGTATTTT.

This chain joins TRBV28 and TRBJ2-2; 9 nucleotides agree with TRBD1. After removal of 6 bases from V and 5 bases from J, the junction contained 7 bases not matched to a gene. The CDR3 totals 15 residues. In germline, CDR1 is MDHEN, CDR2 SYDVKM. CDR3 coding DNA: TGTGCCAGCAGGACCGGGACAGGGTTGACCGGGGAGCTGTTTTTT. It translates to CASRTGTGLTGELFF.

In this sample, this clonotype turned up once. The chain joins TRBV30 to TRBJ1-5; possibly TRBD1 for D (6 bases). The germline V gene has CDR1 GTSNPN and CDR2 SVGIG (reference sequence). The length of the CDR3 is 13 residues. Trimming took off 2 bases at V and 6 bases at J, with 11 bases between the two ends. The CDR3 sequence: CAWSSGVGQPQHF. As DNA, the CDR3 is TGTGCCTGGAGTTCAGGGGTAGGTCAGCCCCAGCATTTT.

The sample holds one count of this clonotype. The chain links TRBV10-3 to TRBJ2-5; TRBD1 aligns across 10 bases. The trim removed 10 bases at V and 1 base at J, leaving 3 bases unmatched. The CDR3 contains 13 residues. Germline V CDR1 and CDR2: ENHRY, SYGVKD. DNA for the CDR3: TGTGCCACGGGACAGGGGCTCCAAGAGACCCAGTACTTC. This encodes CATGQGLQETQYF.

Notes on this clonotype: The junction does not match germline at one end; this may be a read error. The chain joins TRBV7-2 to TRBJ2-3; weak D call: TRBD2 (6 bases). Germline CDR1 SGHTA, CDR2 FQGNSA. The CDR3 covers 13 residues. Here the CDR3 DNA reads TGTGCCAGCAGCTTAACGCGTAGGGACTGGATTAATTTT. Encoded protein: CASSLTRRDWINF. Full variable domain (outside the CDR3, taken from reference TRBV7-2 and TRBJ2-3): GAGVSQSPSNKVTEKGKDVELRCDPISGHTALYWYRQSLGQGLEFLIYFQGNSAPDKSGLPSDRFSAERTGGSVSTLTIQRTQQEDSAVYLCASSLTRRDWINFGPGTRLTVL.

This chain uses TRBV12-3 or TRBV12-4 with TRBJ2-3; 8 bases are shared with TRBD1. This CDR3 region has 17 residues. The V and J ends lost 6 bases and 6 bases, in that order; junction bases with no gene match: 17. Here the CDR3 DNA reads TGTGCCAGCAGGGGTATCAGGGGGCCCCCAGGGATGGATACGCAGTATTTT. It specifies CASRGIRGPPGMDTQYF.